The clone carrying this T cell receptor (beta chain) has at least ten counts. This sample was taken from a study of molecular identifiers for immune sequencing clone quantification. TCRdb analysed the PCR reads with MiXCR anew, one entry per CDR3 protein. The sample consists of 300,000 to 400,000 distinct CDR3 sequences, roughly 23% of them appearing once. Germline CDR1 and CDR2: SGHNT and YYREEE (reference sequence). Trimming took off 0 bases at V and 0 bases at J, with 13 bases between the two ends. The CDR3 consists of 16 residues. The J gene is TRBJ2-7, the V gene TRBV5-4; D gene ambiguous. Sequencing was done on a sample of naive CD8+ T cells from blood, with Jurkat cell RNA spiked in. Subset in this sample: FACS-sorted CD8+CD4-CCR7+CD45RA+ naive T cells. This sequence originates from a human donor in good health. Some libraries in this study had Jurkat cell RNA spiked in. The CDR3 DNA sequence: TGTGCCAGCAGCTTGGCGAGCCACAGTAGCTCCTACGAGCAGTACTTC. Its protein product is CASSLASHSSSYEQYF.